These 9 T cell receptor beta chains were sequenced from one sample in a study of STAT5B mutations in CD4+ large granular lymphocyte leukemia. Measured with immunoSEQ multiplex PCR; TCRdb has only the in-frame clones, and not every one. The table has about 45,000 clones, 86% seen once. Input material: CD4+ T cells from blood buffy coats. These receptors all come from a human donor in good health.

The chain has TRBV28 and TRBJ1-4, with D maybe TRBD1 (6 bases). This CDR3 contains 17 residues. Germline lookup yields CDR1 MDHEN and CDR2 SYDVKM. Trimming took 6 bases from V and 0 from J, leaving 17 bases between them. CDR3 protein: CASSTAGADPTNEKLFF. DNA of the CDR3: TGTGCCAGCAGCACGGCGGGGGCAGATCCAACTAATGAAAAACTGTTTTTT.

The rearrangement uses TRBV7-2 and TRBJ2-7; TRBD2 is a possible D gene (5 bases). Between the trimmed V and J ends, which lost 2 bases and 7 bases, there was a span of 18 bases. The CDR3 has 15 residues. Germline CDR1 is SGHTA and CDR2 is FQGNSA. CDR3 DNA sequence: TGTGCCAGCAGCTTAAGTTACCGAACCGGGATGGAGCAGTACTTC. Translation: CASSLSYRTGMEQYF.

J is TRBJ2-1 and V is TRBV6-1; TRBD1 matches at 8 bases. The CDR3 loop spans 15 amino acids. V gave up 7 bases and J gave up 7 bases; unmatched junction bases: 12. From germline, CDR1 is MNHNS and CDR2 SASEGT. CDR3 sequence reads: CASILTRTGSNEQFF. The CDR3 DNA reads TGTGCCAGCATCCTAACCAGGACAGGGTCTAATGAGCAGTTCTTC.

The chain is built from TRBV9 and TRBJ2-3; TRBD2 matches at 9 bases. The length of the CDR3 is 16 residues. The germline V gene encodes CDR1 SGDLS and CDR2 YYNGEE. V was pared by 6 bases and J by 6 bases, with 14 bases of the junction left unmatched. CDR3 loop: CASTIRAGGPWDTQYF. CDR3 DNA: TGTGCCAGCACCATACGGGCGGGAGGGCCTTGGGATACGCAGTATTTT.

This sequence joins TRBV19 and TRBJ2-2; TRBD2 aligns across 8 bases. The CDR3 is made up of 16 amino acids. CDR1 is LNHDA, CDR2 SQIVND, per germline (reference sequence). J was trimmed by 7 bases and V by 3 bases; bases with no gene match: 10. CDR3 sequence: CASSMSSGIVGGELFF. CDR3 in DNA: TGTGCCAGTAGTATGAGTAGCGGGATAGTTGGCGGGGAGCTGTTTTTT.

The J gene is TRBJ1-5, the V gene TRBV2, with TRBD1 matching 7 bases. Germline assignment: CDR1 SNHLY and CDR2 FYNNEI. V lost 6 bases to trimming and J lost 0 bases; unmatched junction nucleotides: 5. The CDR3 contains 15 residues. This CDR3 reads CASSGDRLSNQPQHF. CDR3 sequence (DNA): TGTGCCAGCAGCGGGGACAGACTTAGCAATCAGCCCCAGCATTTT.

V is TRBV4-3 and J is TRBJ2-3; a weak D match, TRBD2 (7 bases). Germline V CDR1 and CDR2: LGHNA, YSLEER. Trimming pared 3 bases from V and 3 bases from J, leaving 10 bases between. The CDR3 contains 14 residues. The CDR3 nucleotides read TGCGCCAGCAGCCAGGGGGGGCGGACAGATACGCAGTATTTT. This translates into CASSQGGRTDTQYF.

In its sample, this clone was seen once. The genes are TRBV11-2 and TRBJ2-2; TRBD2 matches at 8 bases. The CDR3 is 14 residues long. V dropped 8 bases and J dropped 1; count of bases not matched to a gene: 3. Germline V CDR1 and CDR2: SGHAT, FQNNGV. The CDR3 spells CASLLAVNTGELFF. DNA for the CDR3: TGTGCCAGCCTACTAGCGGTGAACACCGGGGAGCTGTTTTTT.

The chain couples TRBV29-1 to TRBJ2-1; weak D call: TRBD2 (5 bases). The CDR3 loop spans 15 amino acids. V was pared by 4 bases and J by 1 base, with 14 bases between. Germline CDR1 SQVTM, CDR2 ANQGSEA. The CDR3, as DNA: TGCAGCGTTGTACTGGCGGGTGCGTCCTACAATGAGCAGTTCTTC. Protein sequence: CSVVLAGASYNEQFF.